Listed below are T cell receptor beta chains from one sample, sequenced in a study of Ad26.COV2.S vaccination and SARS-CoV-2 variants. Repertoires were generated with immunoSEQ multiplex PCR, while TCRdb's copy carries only in-frame clones and drops some. The data contain some 520,000 clones, around 85% of them singletons. Source: peripheral blood, taken in a trial of Ad26.COV2.S vaccine versus placebo. These receptors all come from a person aged 18-65 years who received the Ad26.COV2.S COVID-19 vaccine or a placebo. The CDR3 runs from the conserved cysteine through the conserved F or W. A D gene is named only where the DNA matches it firmly. Part of the rows lack a size; the others show once, few, many or a class for expanded clones.

clone size | J gene | D gene | V gene | CDR3 DNA | CDR3 protein
- | TRBJ1-1 | TRBD1 | TRBV7-2 | TGTGCCAGCAGCCAGGGACAGGGAAAAGCTTTCTTT | CASSQGQGKAFF
- | TRBJ1-6 | - | TRBV2 | TGTGCCAGCAAGAGGTTAATAGAGAATTCACCCCTCCACTTT | CASKRLIENSPLHF
- | TRBJ1-1 | - | TRBV9 | TGTGCCAGCAGCGTAGGTCTGGACGTGGACACTGAAGCTTTCTTT | CASSVGLDVDTEAFF
- | TRBJ2-7 | - | TRBV12-3/TRBV12-4 | TGTGCCGTTGGCCCAGCCCCAGGGGAGCAGTACTTC | CAVGPAPGEQYF
- | TRBJ1-4 | - | TRBV5-4 | TGTGCCAGCAGCTCTACAGGGTTTGCTGAAAAACTGTTTTTT | CASSSTGFAEKLFF
few | TRBJ2-7 | - | TRBV6-5 | TGTGCCAGCATGGACAAAGACCCCCCCTACGAGCAGTACTTC | CASMDKDPPYEQYF
- | TRBJ2-3 | - | TRBV28 | TGTGCCAGCAGTTCCAGACTCATAACCAGCACAGATACGCAGTATTTT | CASSSRLITSTDTQYF
- | TRBJ2-3 | - | TRBV10-3 | TGTGCCATCAGTGAGCAGGGGTCGGGCACAGATACGCAGTATTTT | CAISEQGSGTDTQYF
- | TRBJ1-2 | - | TRBV3-1/TRBV3-2 | TGTGCCAGCAGCCCGGTTGCGGATGTAGGCTATGGCTACACCTTC | CASSPVADVGYGYTF
- | TRBJ1-5 | - | TRBV30 | TGTGCCTGGAGTAGTGGACAGTTAAATCAGCCCCAGCATTTT | CAWSSGQLNQPQHF
- | TRBJ2-5 | TRBD2 | TRBV9 | TGTGCCAGCAGCGCAGGACTAGCGGGAAAGGGGGAGACCCAGTACTTC | CASSAGLAGKGETQYF
- | TRBJ1-1 | - | TRBV6-5 | TGTGCCAGCAGTTACCGGTCTGAAGCTTTCTTT | CASSYRSEAFF
- | TRBJ2-3 | - | TRBV21-1 | TGTGCCAGCAGCATATCTTTCGGGAGGGCAGATACGCAGTATTTT | CASSISFGRADTQYF
- | TRBJ1-2 | - | TRBV28 | TGTGCCAGCAGTTTATTCGGCACTAACTATGGCTACACCTTC | CASSLFGTNYGYTF
- | TRBJ2-7 | TRBD2 | TRBV9 | TGTGCCAGCAGCGTAGGTTCGGGAGGCTACGAGCAGTACTTC | CASSVGSGGYEQYF
- | TRBJ2-3 | TRBD2 | TRBV5-6 | TGTGCCAGCAGCTTAGCGGGAGGGCCTAAAGATACGCAGTATTTT | CASSLAGGPKDTQYF
- | TRBJ1-5 | - | TRBV29-1 | TGCAGCGTTGGGGGCCGAGGGGGACAGCCCCAGCATTTT | CSVGGRGGQPQHF
- | TRBJ2-1 | TRBD2 | TRBV9 | TGTGCCAGCAGCGTAGGGGGACTAGCGGGAGAGGTTGGAGAGCAGTTCTTC | CASSVGGLAGEVGEQFF
- | TRBJ2-2 | - | TRBV19 | TGTGCCAGTAGTTCCCCAATACAGTTGAGCCCCGGGGAGCTGTTTTTT | CASSSPIQLSPGELFF
many | TRBJ2-2 | TRBD1 | TRBV5-6 | TGTGCCAGCAGCTTAGAGAAAAAACAGGGGGCGACGTACACCGGGGAGCTGTTTTTT | CASSLEKKQGATYTGELFF
- | TRBJ1-1 | TRBD1 | TRBV10-2 | TGCGCCAGCGTACAGGGGCGCCGACTAAACACTGAAGCTTTCTTT | CASVQGRRLNTEAFF
- | TRBJ1-1 | TRBD1 | TRBV30 | TGTGCCTGGAGTGCCCACAGGGGCACTGAAGCTTTCTTT | CAWSAHRGTEAFF
few | TRBJ1-5 | - | TRBV21-1 | TGTGCCAGCAGCAAAGCATGGGGGAGTGAAGAGGCTAGCAATCAGCCCCAGCATTTT | CASSKAWGSEEASNQPQHF
- | TRBJ1-2 | TRBD1 | TRBV6-5 | TGTGCCAGCAGTTACTCGGGTACAACAGGGGATCCCGACTACACCTTC | CASSYSGTTGDPDYTF
once | TRBJ2-5 | - | TRBV6-2/TRBV6-3 | TGTGCCAGCAGTTACGGCCAAGAGACCCAGTACTTC | CASSYGQETQYF
- | TRBJ2-5 | TRBD2 | TRBV5-1 | TGCGCCAGCAGCTTGTTTAGGCGGGAGTGGTTAGAGACCCAGTACTTC | CASSLFRREWLETQYF
- | TRBJ2-7 | TRBD2 | TRBV27 | TGTGCCAGCACCAAGGTAGGACTAGGAGCCTACGAGCAGTACTTC | CASTKVGLGAYEQYF
- | TRBJ2-7 | TRBD1 | TRBV3-1/TRBV3-2 | TGTGCCAGCAGCCATGGACAGGGGACCGAGCAGTACTTC | CASSHGQGTEQYF
- | TRBJ1-5 | - | TRBV27 | TGTGCCAGCAGTTTGATTTTTGCCACGGAGCCCCAGCATTTT | CASSLIFATEPQHF
- | TRBJ2-2 | - | TRBV14 | TGTGCCAGCAGACAGCAAAACACCGGGGAGCTGTTTTTT | CASRQQNTGELFF
- | TRBJ2-7 | TRBD2 | TRBV7-2 | TGTGCCAGCAGCTTAGCGGGCGGGAGGGCCTACGAGCAGTACTTC | CASSLAGGRAYEQYF
many | TRBJ1-1 | - | TRBV30 | TGTGCCTGGAGTTTACTCGGGAGGAACACTGAAGCTTTCTTT | CAWSLLGRNTEAFF
- | TRBJ2-3 | TRBD1 | TRBV3-1/TRBV3-2 | TGTGCCAGCAGCCAAGTGACAGGGCCAGATACGCAGTATTTT | CASSQVTGPDTQYF
few | TRBJ2-7 | - | TRBV27 | TGTGCCAGCAGTTTCACCCCTCAACGCAGGACCGGGTACGAGCAGTACTTC | CASSFTPQRRTGYEQYF
- | TRBJ2-3 | - | TRBV19 | TGTGCCAGTAGTATGGGGCGGGGAGATACGCAGTATTTT | CASSMGRGDTQYF
- | TRBJ1-1 | - | TRBV7-2 | TGTGCCAGCAGCCCTGACCGGACTAGCACTGAAGCTTTCTTT | CASSPDRTSTEAFF
- | TRBJ1-2 | TRBD1 | TRBV6-1 | TGTGCCAGCAGTGGGGGGACAGGGGGAACAGCTAACTATGGCTACACCTTC | CASSGGTGGTANYGYTF
- | TRBJ2-2 | TRBD1 | TRBV2 | TGTGCCAGCAGCCGGACAGGGCCGGTTGTAGCGAACACCGGGGAGCTGTTTTTT | CASSRTGPVVANTGELFF
- | TRBJ2-3 | - | TRBV5-4 | TGTGCCAGCAGCTTGGATCCAGGGGGGGATACGCAGTATTTT | CASSLDPGGDTQYF
- | TRBJ1-6 | - | TRBV30 | TGTGCCTGCTCGACAGCCGCCTCCTATAATTCACCCCTCCACTTT | CACSTAASYNSPLHF
- | TRBJ2-1 | - | TRBV25-1 | TGTGCCAGCAGTTCAGCAGGGGATAGTGAGCAGTTCTTC | CASSSAGDSEQFF
- | TRBJ2-1 | - | TRBV3-1/TRBV3-2 | TGTGCCAGCAGCCAAGACAGTCTAGGGCAGTTCTTC | CASSQDSLGQFF
- | TRBJ2-1 | - | TRBV11-3 | TGTGCCAGCAGCTTAGGGCCTCGTACCAATGAGCAGTTCTTC | CASSLGPRTNEQFF
- | TRBJ1-3 | - | TRBV30 | TGTGCCTGGAGTGGGGGGGGCACCATATATTTT | CAWSGGGTIYF
- | TRBJ2-5 | - | TRBV27 | TGTGCCAGCAGTAAAGGCGGCGGGACCCACCAAGAGACCCAGTACTTC | CASSKGGGTHQETQYF
few | TRBJ1-3 | - | TRBV29-1 | TGCAGCGTGGCTAAGGACACTGGAAACACCATATATTTT | CSVAKDTGNTIYF
- | TRBJ2-1 | - | TRBV7-2 | TGTGCCAGCAGCGTCGACTTGAGGACACAGTTCTTC | CASSVDLRTQFF
- | TRBJ2-5 | - | TRBV4-2 | TGTGCCAGCAGCCAAGGGACGACAGGCCACTACCAAGAGACCCAGTACTTC | CASSQGTTGHYQETQYF
- | TRBJ2-7 | TRBD2 | TRBV10-3 | TGTGCCATCGCCCTTAGCGGGAGCTTCTACGAGCAGTACTTC | CAIALSGSFYEQYF
- | TRBJ1-6 | - | TRBV28 | TGTGCCAGCAGTTCCCGGGGCAATTCACCCCTCCACTTT | CASSSRGNSPLHF
few | TRBJ1-6 | - | TRBV20-1 | TGCAGTGCTAGTCGCACAGAGAATAATTCACCCCTCCACTTT | CSASRTENNSPLHF
- | TRBJ1-6 | TRBD1 | TRBV9 | TGTGCCAGCAGCGATAAAGGGGGCCCCAATTCACCCCTCCACTTT | CASSDKGGPNSPLHF
- | TRBJ2-7 | - | TRBV5-4 | TGTGCCAGCAGCGCCCGGGGCAGGCCGCCCTACGAGCAGTACTTC | CASSARGRPPYEQYF
- | TRBJ2-3 | TRBD2 | TRBV18 | TGTGCCTCGACTAGCGAAACAGATACGCAGTATTTT | CASTSETDTQYF
- | TRBJ1-6 | TRBD1 | TRBV4-1 | TGCGCCAGCAGCCAGGGACAGGGGGCAGGGAATTCACCCCTCCACTTT | CASSQGQGAGNSPLHF
few | TRBJ1-2 | - | TRBV10-2 | TGCGCCAGCATGGGGACTGGGGGCTACACCTTC | CASMGTGGYTF
- | TRBJ2-1 | TRBD2 | TRBV5-1 | TGCGCCAGCAGCTCACCCCCCGGGACTAGCGGGAGGGCAGGCTACAATGAGCAGTTCTTC | CASSSPPGTSGRAGYNEQFF
- | TRBJ2-6 | - | TRBV7-9 | TGTGCCGGATCGGGAGCAGCGCCGTCTGGGGCCAACGTCCTGACTTTC | CAGSGAAPSGANVLTF
- | TRBJ2-1 | TRBD2 | TRBV7-9 | TGTGCCAGCAACTTAAACGGGAGGAGTGAGCAGTTCTTC | CASNLNGRSEQFF